This TCR beta chain was identified in a study of blood T cell repertoires in COVID-19. Study-wide background: Sites in the United States, Italy and Spain provided acute and convalescent COVID-19 samples. From T cells, B-cell-depleted T cells, or PBMCs came the material, which was cDNA or gDNA.

V lost 4 bases and J 4 bases, leaving 17 bases between the germline ends. This CDR3 has 15 amino acids. The V gene's germline CDR1 is SGDLS and CDR2 YYNGEE. Per the authors' pipeline: Counts of nucleated cells, estimated from reference gene primer amplification, were obtained. Assay used: immunoSEQ multiplex PCR; TCRdb lists only in-frame clones, some missing. Clonal size and the V and J genes are those of that table, whereas D and trimming came from the DNA. The sample consists of about 180,000 clones, roughly four fifths of them appearing once. The chain combines TRBV9 with TRBJ1-1; no clear D. The sample comprised peripheral blood. The TCR comes from a human donor in a cohort sampled during active COVID-19. The CDR3: CASSPSGSEPTEAFF. In DNA, the CDR3 is TGTGCCAGCAGCCCGTCCGGTTCCGAACCCACTGAAGCTTTCTTT.